Listed here are 10 T cell receptor beta chains from one sample, sequenced in a study of cytomegalovirus exposure and HLA in healthy donors. The table came from immunoSEQ multiplex PCR; TCRdb's copy has only in-frame clones and leaves some out. The data hold about 360,000 clones, with about nine tenths observed a single time. The specimen sequenced was PBMCs. The receptors shown here come from a woman under 30 in good health and CMV-seronegative.

The rearrangement links TRBV7-9 to TRBJ1-2; 7 bases match TRBD1. V lost 0 bases, J lost 6 bases, and 4 bases stayed unmatched. The length of the CDR3 is 14 residues. Germline V gives CDR1 SEHNR, CDR2 FQNEAQ (reference sequence). CDR3 in amino acids: CASSLAWGQHGYTF. As DNA, the CDR3 is TGTGCCAGCAGCTTAGCTTGGGGACAGCATGGCTACACCTTC.

The chain links TRBV5-1 to TRBJ2-1; TRBD2 matches 11 bases. Trimming removed 4 bases from V and 8 bases from J; junction bases left unmatched: 8. The CDR3 runs 15 residues. CDR1 SGHRS and CDR2 YFSETQ come from the germline V gene. CDR3 region: CASSLTSGGSDEQFF. The CDR3 DNA reads TGCGCCAGCAGCCTAACTAGCGGGGGTTCGGATGAGCAGTTCTTC.

The rearrangement uses TRBV2 and TRBJ1-1, with 11 positions matching TRBD1. Germline V gene data show CDR1 as SNHLY and CDR2 as FYNNEI. V shed 4 bases, J shed 4 bases, and the junction held 2 bases outside the gene matches. The CDR3 has 14 amino acids. CDR3 in DNA: TGTGCCAGCAGTGTAGGGACAGGGGGCACTGAAGCTTTCTTT. Translation gives CASSVGTGGTEAFF.

The chain has TRBV7-9 and TRBJ2-3; D is unresolved. V was shortened by 8 bases and J by 2 bases, with 11 bases between the two germline ends. CDR3 size: 13 residues. The germline V gene encodes CDR1 SEHNR and CDR2 FQNEAQ (reference sequence). This CDR3 reads CASVTGTTDTQYF. CDR3 in DNA: TGTGCCAGCGTAACCGGTACCACAGATACGCAGTATTTT.

This clone was observed once. The chain has TRBV6-6 and TRBJ2-7; 7 nucleotides match TRBD1. V trimming: 4 bases; J trimming: 4 bases; junction bases outside the gene matches: 10. The CDR3 loop spans 15 amino acids. Looked up from germline, CDR1 is MNHNY and CDR2 is SVGAGI (reference sequence). Here the CDR3 DNA reads TGTGCCAGCAGTTCCCCAATGACAGGGTATTACGAGCAGTACTTC. Translating gives CASSSPMTGYYEQYF.

This chain joins TRBV5-1 and TRBJ2-1; 9 bases map to TRBD2. Germline V gene lookup returns CDR1 SGHRS and CDR2 YFSETQ. The CDR3 is made up of 17 amino acids. V lost 4 bases to trimming and J lost 1 base; unmatched junction nucleotides: 9. CDR3 nucleotides: TGCGCCAGCAGCCCGGGACTAGCTGGGCCATCCTACAATGAGCAGTTCTTC. It specifies CASSPGLAGPSYNEQFF.

This chain joins TRBV28 and TRBJ2-7; tentative D call: TRBD2 (5 bases). Trimming took off 5 bases at V and 3 bases at J, with 17 bases between the two ends. The CDR3 sequence is 15 residues long. Germline CDR1 MDHEN, CDR2 SYDVKM. The CDR3 is CASSLLHQRNYEQYF. CDR3 DNA: TGTGCCAGCAGTCTCCTCCACCAGCGGAACTACGAGCAGTACTTC.

V and J are TRBV6-5 and TRBJ1-4; TRBD1 might be the D (6 bases). This CDR3 comprises 14 residues. The V end was cut by 6 bases, the J end by 5 bases, with 13 bases between. Per germline, CDR1 MNHEY and CDR2 SVGAGI. This CDR3 is CASRPRGGNEKLFF. DNA of the CDR3: TGTGCCAGCAGACCTAGGGGGGGAAATGAAAAACTGTTTTTT.

The chain couples TRBV18 to TRBJ2-5, with a tentative D call TRBD2 (6 bases). The germline gives CDR1 KGHSH, CDR2 LQKENI. V was pared by 2 bases and J by 1 base, with 11 bases between. This CDR3 is built from 15 residues. Here the CDR3 DNA reads TGTGCCAGCTCACCAGGTCGACTAGTCCAAGAGACCCAGTACTTC. Translation: CASSPGRLVQETQYF.

This clone appeared once. This sequence joins TRBV27 and TRBJ2-4; TRBD2 matches 7 bases. Looked up from germline, CDR1 is MNHEY and CDR2 is SMNVEV (reference sequence). V shed 6 bases, J shed 4 bases, and the junction held 9 bases outside the gene matches. There are 15 residues in the CDR3. The CDR3 is CASRAAGEGKNIQYF. DNA for the CDR3: TGTGCCAGCAGAGCCGCGGGGGAGGGGAAAAACATTCAGTACTTC.